In this sample, the clone carrying this T cell receptor beta chain turned up once. The CDR3 is 17 residues long. Germline V gene lookup returns CDR1 MNHEY and CDR2 SMNVEV (reference sequence). V trimming: 4 bases; J trimming: 4 bases; junction bases outside the gene matches: 6. As originally analysed: Amplification of reference gene primers provided the estimated nucleated cell counts. Assay: immunoSEQ multiplex PCR; the TCRdb copy retains only in-frame clones and omits some. The V and J calls and clone size are taken from that table; D and trimming were inferred from the DNA. The sample has 200,000 to 300,000 clones, 80% to 85% seen once. The data were taken from a study of blood T cell repertoires in COVID-19. Whole-study context: From the United States, Italy and Spain came samples of acute and convalescent COVID-19. Nucleic acid was either cDNA or gDNA, and it came from T cells, B-cell-depleted T cells, or PBMCs.

Sequencing was performed on peripheral blood. The J gene is TRBJ2-1, the V gene TRBV27; 14 bases match TRBD2. The sequence was collected from a man between 60 and 75 years old with acute or convalescent COVID-19. In DNA form, the CDR3 reads TGTGCCAGCAGTTCTTTCGGGACTAGCGGGAGTTACAATGAGCAGTTCTTC. Amino acid sequence: CASSSFGTSGSYNEQFF.